Following are 6 T cell receptor beta chains from one sample sequenced in a study of blood T cell repertoires in COVID-19 (dated by TCRdb to the early 2020s). Libraries were made using the immunoSEQ multiplex PCR assay. Here the immuneACCESS table is served through TCRdb, limited to in-frame sequences with V and J called. Missing clones are a known gap in these copies; in checked studies unresolved V genes cover under half, and the rest lacks a known reason. For this sample the table gives 270,000 or so clones, of which approximately 84% were detected only once. Just over 6.5% of the sample comes from the top ten. The specimen was PBMCs or T cells enriched from blood (not recorded which). These receptors all stem from a woman aged 45-65 years who had been exposed to COVID-19.

The chain has TRBV9 and TRBJ1-4; TRBD1 agrees at 8 bases. The CDR3 runs 15 residues. J was trimmed by 8 bases and V by 1 base; bases with no gene match: 7. The germline CDR1 and CDR2 sequences are SGDLS and YYNGEE. CDR3 region: CASSVTPGQEEKLFF. The CDR3 nucleotides are TGTGCCAGCAGCGTAACTCCGGGACAGGAGGAAAAACTGTTTTTT.

The chain joins TRBV25-1 to TRBJ1-1; TRBD1 agrees at 7 bases. The V gene end was trimmed by 3 bases and the J gene end by 4 bases; junction bases not matched to a gene: 11. CDR1 and CDR2 (germline): MGHDK, SYGVNS. The CDR3 covers 16 residues. The CDR3: CASSELGQVGGTEAFF. The CDR3 DNA sequence: TGTGCCAGCAGTGAGTTAGGACAGGTCGGGGGCACTGAAGCTTTCTTT.

This chain uses TRBV19 with TRBJ1-2, with 7 bases matching TRBD1. This CDR3 is 12 amino acids long. Germline V CDR1 and CDR2: LNHDA, SQIVND (reference sequence). The trim removed 7 bases at V and 4 bases at J, leaving 3 bases unmatched. CDR3: CASTDRRYGYTF. The CDR3 region has the DNA TGTGCCAGTACGGACAGGCGCTATGGCTACACCTTC. The full variable domain, rest sourced from reference TRBV19 and TRBJ1-2, is DGGITQSPKYLFRKEGQNVTLSCEQNLNHDAMYWYRQDPGQGLRLIYYSQIVNDFQKGDIAEGYSVSREKKESFPLTVTSAQKNPTAFYLCASTDRRYGYTFGSGTRLTVV.

The chain uses TRBV7-2 and TRBJ2-3, with TRBD2 matching 14 bases. Germline V gene data show CDR1 as SGHTA and CDR2 as FQGNSA. Losses at the gene ends were 4 bases for V and 4 bases for J; bases not matched to a gene: 13. The CDR3 contains 19 residues. CDR3 residues: CASSSHGTSGGSKADTQYF. Here the CDR3 DNA reads TGTGCCAGCAGCTCGCATGGGACTAGCGGGGGTTCGAAGGCAGATACGCAGTATTTT.

The chain has TRBV18 and TRBJ2-4, with a possible D match to TRBD1 (6 bases). The germline V gene has CDR1 KGHSH and CDR2 LQKENI. V was shortened by 1 base and J by 5 bases, with 15 bases between the two germline ends. The CDR3 is 16 amino acids. In DNA form, the CDR3 reads TGTGCCAGCTCACCACTGAGGACAGCCGGGGAAAACATTCAGTACTTC. The encoded protein is CASSPLRTAGENIQYF.

V usage is TRBV7-8 and J usage is TRBJ2-3; D might be TRBD2 (5 bases). CDR3 length: 15 residues. V gave up 1 base and J gave up 2 bases, with 10 bases separating them. Germline loops: CDR1 SGHVS, CDR2 FQNEAQ. The CDR3 spells CASSLVGGYTDTQYF. The CDR3 DNA is TGTGCCAGCAGCTTAGTTGGCGGGTACACAGATACGCAGTATTTT.